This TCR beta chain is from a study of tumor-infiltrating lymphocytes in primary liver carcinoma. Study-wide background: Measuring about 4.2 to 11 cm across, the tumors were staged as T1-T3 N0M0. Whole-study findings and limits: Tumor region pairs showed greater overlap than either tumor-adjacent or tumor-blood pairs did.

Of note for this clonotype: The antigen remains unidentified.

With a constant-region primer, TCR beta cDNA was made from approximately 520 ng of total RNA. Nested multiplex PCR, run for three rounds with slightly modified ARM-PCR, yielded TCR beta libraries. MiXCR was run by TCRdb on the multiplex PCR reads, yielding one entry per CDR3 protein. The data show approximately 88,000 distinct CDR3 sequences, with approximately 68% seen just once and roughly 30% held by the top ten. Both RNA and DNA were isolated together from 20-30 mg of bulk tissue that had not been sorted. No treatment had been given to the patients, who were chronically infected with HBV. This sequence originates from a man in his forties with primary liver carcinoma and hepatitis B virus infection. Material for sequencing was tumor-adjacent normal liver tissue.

Written as DNA, the CDR3 is TGTGCCAGCAGCCGGCGGACAGAGAATCACTATGGCTACACCTTC. Its translation is CASSRRTENHYGYTF. The chain is built from TRBV7-8 and TRBJ1-2; perhaps TRBD1 as D (6 bases). Germline CDR1 reads SGHVS; CDR2 reads FQNEAQ. The CDR3 totals 15 residues. Trimming removed 5 bases from V and 3 bases from J, with 16 bases in between.